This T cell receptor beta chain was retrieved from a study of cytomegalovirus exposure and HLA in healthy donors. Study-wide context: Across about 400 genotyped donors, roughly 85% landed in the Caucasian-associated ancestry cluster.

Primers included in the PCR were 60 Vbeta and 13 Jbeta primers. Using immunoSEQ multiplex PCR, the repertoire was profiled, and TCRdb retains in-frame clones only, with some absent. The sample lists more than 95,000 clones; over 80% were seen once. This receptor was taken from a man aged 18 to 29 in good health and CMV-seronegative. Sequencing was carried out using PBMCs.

The CDR3 loop is CASPGGRGNTEAFF. The DNA of the CDR3 is TGTGCCAGCCCGGGGGGCAGGGGGAACACTGAAGCTTTCTTT. The chain combines TRBV5-5 with TRBJ1-1; maybe TRBD1 (6 bases). The germline V gene has CDR1 SGHKS and CDR2 YYEKEE (reference sequence). CDR3 length: 14 amino acids. Deletions cut 7 bases from V and 1 base from J, with 14 bases between.